This paragraph reports one TCR beta chain. The specificity of this receptor is unknown. Per sample, roughly 240 ng of peripheral blood genomic DNA, approximately 41,000 genome equivalents, was used for TRB amplification. The source of the sample is a study of T cell clusters in autoimmune cytopenias (dated by TCRdb to between 2018 and 2021). A note on the overall study: Of the roughly 47 healthy donor controls, over 20 were female, and the group had a mean age of approximately 51 years and a median age of 59 years. A median TRB sequencing depth of around 53,000 reads per sample was reached, and a median of about 2,000 distinct TRB clonotypes per sample was obtained. For primary cytopenia, the controls were under 30 age-matched healthy donors, and for secondary cytopenia, the controls were more than 11 age-matched CLL patients. Repertoires from autoimmune hepatitis patients were compared with those of about two dozen healthy donors matched for age and sex. Alongside healthy, CLL and autoimmune hepatitis controls, autoimmune cytopenia patients had their peripheral blood TRB and IGH repertoires sequenced at active disease and again during treatment follow-up. The study aimed to test whether autoimmune cytopenia patients carry a disease-specific immune repertoire signature usable as a blood-based biomarker.

Study-wide findings and limitations: About 3.3-fold more exclusive TRB clusters were observed in healthy donors than in active autoimmune hepatitis patients, consistent with an autoimmunity-wide signature. TRB repertoire shifts, with less even repertoires in secondary cytopenia and CLL, mostly reflected lymphoma bias rather than autoimmunity. The T cell clusters were defined in silico only, and their functional role remained to be validated experimentally. A lack of physiological T cell clusters in primary autoimmune cytopenia patients was suggested by GLIPH, as 51 clusters were found to be exclusive to healthy donors versus around 17 exclusive to patients. In the comparison of secondary cytopenia with CLL, the cluster-lack signature was not observed, apparently because the dominant lymphoma-associated repertoire masked the signature.

TRB rearrangements were amplified by multiplex PCR following a touch-down protocol, with the TRB-A and TRB-B primer pools mixed in one tube. Illumina adapters and sample indices were attached to the amplicons through two consecutive PCR reactions using Phusion HS II polymerase. The amplicons were purified from gel with the NucleoSpin Gel and PCR Clean-up kit, after which the amplicons were quantified by Qubit and checked for quality on an Agilent 2100 Bioanalyzer. Sequencing of the libraries was done on an Illumina MiSeq with paired-end, single-indexed, 600-cycle runs. The original pipeline was this. MiXCR version 2.1.12 with the default MiXCR reference library was used to align and assemble TRB reads. A clone was defined by each unique CDR3 nucleotide sequence, and the analysis included only productive sequences supported by at least two reads. Repertoire diversity was assessed with alpha-parameterized diversity profiles (alpha 0 to 5), including the Shannon (alpha 1) and Simpson (alpha 2) indices, which were computed with an R script. The tcR package was used to compute combinatorial TRB VJ usage, and cohorts were compared on this usage by principal component analysis with ade4. GLIPH was used to cluster TCRbeta CDR3s in pairs of cohorts matched for age and read depth, and a Wilcoxon test was used to compare cluster frequencies. Following reprocessing of the reads by TCRdb, the data hold one row per CDR3 protein sequence and no DNA is available. What appears here as the V and J calls and clone size reflects TCRdb's work, not the paper's. The table for this sample records roughly 11,000 distinct CDR3 sequences. Around 21% of the sample is taken by the ten largest.

In the germline V gene, CDR1 corresponds to SGHDN and CDR2 to FVKESK. The CDR3 measures 15 amino acids from cysteine to phenylalanine. The protein alone is recorded here. These data also featured in a second study, about T cell repertoires in aging, cancer and after chemotherapy. The second study's authors report: Donors spanned six age groups from 30 or younger to 70 or older, with at least three individuals per group. Healthy donor control TCR repertoires were recorded over several months to years and showed clear clonal overlap across re-sampling. The complete dataset included some 10 million TCR reads. Compared with age-matched healthy donors, untreated patients with either hematological or solid cancers had significantly lower TCR diversity in the blood along with higher clonality. In healthy donors, the decline in TCR diversity with age was mainly explained by loss of richness, whereas in cancer patients loss of evenness was also found to contribute. Median generation probability increased over the chemotherapy interval in both cancer cohorts, suggesting repertoire reconstitution through rebound thymic output. The authors noted that the repertoire data do not allow conclusions about immunological memory after chemotherapy. The study profiled peripheral blood TCR beta repertoires from healthy donors and cancer patients to examine immunoaging and T cell reconstitution after chemotherapy. The cohort comprised 200 to 250 cancer patients, 94 with hematological and approximately 120 with solid cancers, plus 95 healthy donors as a reference group. MiXCR versions 2.12 and 3.0.5 were used to process TRB sequences. Shannon diversity, evenness, clonality (one minus evenness), and alpha-parameterized diversity profiles from alpha 0 to 5 were included as repertoire metrics. The IGoR algorithm was used to compute generation probabilities of clones in paired pre- and post-chemotherapy samples.

Rearrangement joined TRBV14 to TRBJ2-5; TCRdb's D call, TRBD1, is unchecked because there is no DNA. The specimen was peripheral blood. This receptor was identified in a human donor in good health. The CDR3 is CASSQWVAPQETQYF.